The 13 T cell receptor beta chains in this list originate from one sample, sequenced in a study of spatial heterogeneity in lung cancer. One entry per CDR3 protein, called by TCRdb with MiXCR from the 5' RACE reads. The data contain some 50,000 distinct CDR3 sequences, 6.5% to 8% of them singletons. Time point meaning: sample taken at primary tumor resection. Extraction of whole RNA from tumor, nontumor lung or frozen PBMC preceded unsorted sequencing. The source material was PBMCs, sampled at surgery. The receptors stem from a female donor with early-stage non-small cell lung cancer.

This clonotype was observed a handful of times. The chain employs TRBV4-3 and TRBJ1-3; D not certain. Germline assignment: CDR1 LGHNA and CDR2 YSLEER. This CDR3 spans 16 amino acids. Trimming stripped 0 bases from V and 0 bases from J, with 9 bases between. CDR3 bases: TGCGCCAGCAGCCAAGAGGGCAGATACTCTGGAAACACCATATATTTT. This gives the protein CASSQEGRYSGNTIYF.

The J gene is TRBJ1-1, the V gene TRBV6-5; 8 bases are shared with TRBD1. The germline gives CDR1 MNHEY, CDR2 SVGAGI. The V gene end was trimmed by 6 bases and the J gene end by 5 bases; junction bases not matched to a gene: 14. This CDR3 is built from 16 residues. This chain's CDR3 is CASRQPWTGRSTEAFF. The CDR3 DNA follows: TGTGCCAGCAGACAACCCTGGACAGGGAGGAGTACTGAAGCTTTCTTT.

This clonotype was seen a few times. The chain employs TRBV5-1 and TRBJ1-2, with 7 bases that match TRBD1. Germline CDR1 is SGHRS and CDR2 is YFSETQ. This CDR3 contains 16 residues. The junction had 7 bases not matched to a gene; V was cut back by 1 base and J by 1 base. CDR3 region: CASSLTGEIRNYGYTF. The CDR3 coding sequence is TGCGCCAGCAGCTTGACAGGGGAAATCCGTAACTATGGCTACACCTTC.

This clonotype was observed at least ten times. This chain joins TRBV5-1 and TRBJ2-3; TRBD1 aligns across 7 bases. Germline V gene lookup returns CDR1 SGHRS and CDR2 YFSETQ. V shed 4 bases and J 0 bases; nucleotides not matched to a gene: 11. This CDR3 comprises 17 residues. Here the CDR3 reads CASSTGTATSSTDTQYF. The CDR3 region has the DNA TGCGCCAGCAGCACGGGGACAGCTACCTCGAGCACAGATACGCAGTATTTT.

This clonotype was counted a few times. J is TRBJ1-6 and V is TRBV6-6; TRBD1 matches 9 bases. The CDR3 is 14 residues long. Germline assignment: CDR1 MNHNY and CDR2 SVGAGI (reference sequence). After removal of 6 bases from V and 14 bases from J, the junction contained 11 bases not matched to a gene. CDR3 loop: CASREQGAELSLHF. CDR3 sequence (DNA): TGTGCCAGCAGGGAACAGGGGGCAGAGTTGTCCCTCCACTTT.

The rearrangement uses TRBV4-3 and TRBJ2-4; no firm D call. Germline CDR1 is LGHNA and CDR2 is YSLEER. The CDR3 has 14 residues. V was shortened by 0 bases and J by 8 bases, with 11 bases between the two germline ends. The CDR3 sequence: CASSQELGSDIQYF. The CDR3 DNA sequence: TGCGCCAGCAGCCAAGAGTTAGGCAGTGACATTCAGTACTTC.

At least ten counts were recorded for this clonotype. The chain carries TRBV28 and TRBJ2-2; no reliable D call. V lost 5 bases, J lost 2 bases, and 3 bases lay in between. This CDR3 is 12 amino acids long. The V gene's germline CDR1 is MDHEN and CDR2 SYDVKM. For the CDR3, the DNA is TGTGCCAGCAGTCTAAACACCGGGGAGCTGTTTTTT. Translated, it gives CASSLNTGELFF.

This clonotype has ten or more counts. CDR3 in amino acids: CASSQDSSGRNSPLHF. CDR3 bases: TGCGCCAGCAGCCAAGATTCGTCAGGGCGAAATTCACCCCTCCACTTT. V is TRBV4-3 and J is TRBJ1-6; TRBD1 is a possible D gene (5 bases). Per germline, CDR1 LGHNA and CDR2 YSLEER. This CDR3 comprises 16 residues. V lost 0 bases, J lost 7 bases, and 13 bases lay in between.

A few counts support this clonotype. The chain uses TRBV4-2 and TRBJ2-5, with 7 nucleotides matching TRBD2. This CDR3 region has 14 residues. Trimming removed 4 bases from V and 3 bases from J; junction bases left unmatched: 5. Germline-derived CDR1 and CDR2 are LGHNA and YNFKEQ. The chain's CDR3 is CASSRRDYEETQYF. In DNA form, the CDR3 reads TGTGCCAGCAGCCGCCGGGACTATGAAGAGACCCAGTACTTC.

The rearrangement uses TRBV7-2 and TRBJ2-5; possibly TRBD2 for D (6 bases). Trimming removed 8 bases at V and 5 bases at J, with 24 bases between. The CDR3 contains 16 residues. Germline loops: CDR1 SGHTA, CDR2 FQGNSA. CDR3 nucleotide sequence: TGTGCCAGCCAGACCGTAACAGGAGGGTATGGGGAGACCCAGTACTTC. Translating gives CASQTVTGGYGETQYF.

This CDR3 reads CASSPRSGSQYF. The DNA of the CDR3 is TGTGCCAGCAGCCCACGGAGTGGTTCCCAGTACTTC. The chain is built from TRBV12-3 or TRBV12-4 and TRBJ2-5; D not certain. This CDR3 has 12 residues. V lost 6 bases and J 9 bases, leaving 14 bases between the germline ends.

This clonotype was seen ten or more times. The chain joins TRBV5-6 to TRBJ1-4; D perhaps matches TRBD1 (6 bases). Per germline, CDR1 SGHDT and CDR2 YYEEEE. CDR3 length equals 14 residues. Trimming removed 4 bases at V and 4 bases at J, with 11 bases between. The chain's CDR3 is CASSRTGINEKLFF. The CDR3 DNA reads TGTGCCAGCAGCAGAACAGGGATTAATGAAAAACTGTTTTTT.

This clonotype was recorded many times. The V gene is TRBV9, the J gene TRBJ1-2; 12 bases line up with TRBD1. CDR3 size: 17 residues. V shed 2 bases and J 5 bases; nucleotides not matched to a gene: 10. Per the germline V gene, CDR1 is SGDLS and CDR2 is YYNGEE. Here the CDR3 reads CASSVLGTGGNVYGYTF. The CDR3 nucleotides read TGTGCCAGCAGCGTGTTGGGGACAGGGGGCAATGTTTATGGCTACACCTTC. The whole variable domain, remainder taken from reference TRBV9 and TRBJ1-2, is DSGVTQTPKHLITATGQRVTLRCSPRSGDLSVYWYQQSLDQGLQFLIQYYNGEERAKGNILERFSAQQFPDLHSELNLSSLELGDSALYFCASSVLGTGGNVYGYTFGSGTRLTVV.